One sample yielded the 15 T cell receptor beta chains listed below, sequenced in a study of PD-1 blockade in classical Hodgkin lymphoma. TCRdb keeps only in-frame clones here, not all; method: immunoSEQ multiplex PCR. The table shows some 20,000 clones, with around 82% occurring only once. This sample's time point: cycle 4 day 1 (C4D1), after around six weeks of nivolumab. Each and every patient relapsed after autologous stem cell transplantation, and patients got differing brentuximab vedotin exposure. Material: peripheral blood mononuclear cells (PBMCs), obtained before the fourth cycle of nivolumab. The receptors come from a human donor with classical Hodgkin lymphoma.

Of note for this clone: This specimen includes other DNA sequences encoding the same CDR3. The gene calls are TRBV5-1 and TRBJ1-6, with 7 bases identical to TRBD1. The germline V gene encodes CDR1 SGHRS and CDR2 YFSETQ. This CDR3 is built from 18 residues. V was pared by 0 bases and J by 0 bases, with 6 bases of the junction left unmatched. The chain's CDR3 is CASSLEGTAGSYNSPLHF. CDR3 coding DNA: TGCGCCAGCAGCTTGGAGGGGACAGCCGGCTCCTATAATTCACCCCTCCACTTT.

The chain combines TRBV19 with TRBJ1-3, with TRBD1 matching 8 bases. V was pared by 8 bases and J by 4 bases, with 10 bases of the junction left unmatched. Germline CDR1 reads LNHDA; CDR2 reads SQIVND (reference sequence). This CDR3 is built from 15 residues. CDR3 loop: CASSTPTGVGNTIYF. The CDR3 nucleotides are TGTGCCAGTTCCACTCCGACAGGGGTCGGAAACACCATATATTTT.

The J gene is TRBJ1-5, the V gene TRBV5-4; D gene unclear. The CDR3 length is 13 residues. The ends were cut back, 0 bases at V and 5 bases at J, with 6 bases in the middle. Germline V lookup: CDR1 SGHNT, CDR2 YYREEE (reference sequence). CDR3 in DNA: TGTGCCAGCAGCTTGGGGCAGGATCAGCCCCAGCATTTT. Amino acid sequence: CASSLGQDQPQHF. The whole variable domain, remainder taken from reference TRBV5-4 and TRBJ1-5, is ETGVTQSPTHLIKTRGQQVTLRCSSQSGHNTVSWYQQALGQGPQFIFQYYREEENGRGNFPPRFSGLQFPNYSSELNVNALELDDSALYLCASSLGQDQPQHFGDGTRLSIL.

This chain connects TRBV23-1 to TRBJ1-1, with D uncertain. TRBV23-1 is treated as an ORF (open reading frame) with a function not yet certain. This CDR3 contains 11 residues. V was trimmed by 9 bases and J by 6 bases, leaving 11 bases between them. The CDR3 DNA is TGCGCCAGTCGGCCGGGGTCTGAAGCTTTCTTT. The encoded protein is CASRPGSEAFF.

The genes are TRBV7-6 and TRBJ1-2, with D maybe TRBD1 (6 bases). This CDR3 has 13 residues. Germline assignment: CDR1 SGHVS and CDR2 FNYEAQ. The ends were cut back, 4 bases at V and 6 bases at J, with 12 bases in the middle. The CDR3 DNA reads TGTGCCAGCAGCTGGACGAACAGGGATGGCTACACCTTC. This encodes CASSWTNRDGYTF.

This sequence joins TRBV5-6 and TRBJ2-1, with D perhaps TRBD2 (6 bases). Trimming took off 3 bases at V and 7 bases at J, with 11 bases between the two ends. The germline V gene has CDR1 SGHDT and CDR2 YYEEEE. This CDR3 has 13 amino acids. CDR3 DNA sequence: TGTGCCAGCAGCTGGACGACTAGTAATGAGCAGTTCTTC. It specifies CASSWTTSNEQFF.

The V and J genes are TRBV30 and TRBJ2-5; TRBD1 or TRBD2 may be the D gene (5 bases each). V was cut by 8 bases and J by 5 bases, with 12 bases left in between. The CDR3 spans 11 residues. Germline CDR1 and CDR2: GTSNPN and SVGIG (reference sequence). The DNA for the CDR3 is TGTGCCGGGGGTAGTGAGGAGACCCAGTACTTC. This codes for CAGGSEETQYF.

The V gene is TRBV6-4, the J gene TRBJ2-5; 9 bases align to TRBD2. Trimming took 4 bases from V and 1 from J; bases not matched to a gene: 4. This CDR3 contains 15 residues. Germline CDR1 and CDR2: MRHNA and SNTAGT. For the CDR3, the DNA is TGTGCCAGCAGTGTTGGTAGCGGGGGCCAAGAGACCCAGTACTTC. Translated: CASSVGSGGQETQYF.

The J gene is TRBJ2-2, the V gene TRBV19; possible D gene TRBD2, 6 bases. V was pared by 5 bases and J by 0 bases, with 13 bases between. Germline CDR1 and CDR2: LNHDA and SQIVND (reference sequence). This CDR3 comprises 16 residues. The CDR3 DNA follows: TGTGCCAGTAGTGTACCGGGACTTACGAACACCGGGGAGCTGTTTTTT. Its translation: CASSVPGLTNTGELFF.

V and J are TRBV7-6 and TRBJ1-3; the match to TRBD1 covers 8 bases. The CDR3 has 14 residues. Trimming at V came to 3 bases and at J to 4 bases, leaving 2 bases not matched to a gene. Looked up from germline, CDR1 is SGHVS and CDR2 is FNYEAQ. The CDR3 protein is CASSLGTGGNTIYF. The CDR3 DNA reads TGTGCCAGCAGCTTGGGGACAGGAGGAAACACCATATATTTT. Full variable domain (rest looked up from reference TRBV7-6 and TRBJ1-3): GAGVSQSPRYKVTKRGQDVALRCDPISGHVSLYWYRQALGQGPEFLTYFNYEAQQDKSGLPNDRFSAERPEGSISTLTIQRTEQRDSAMYRCASSLGTGGNTIYFGEGSWLTVV.

The chain is built from TRBV28 and TRBJ1-2; possible D gene TRBD1, 6 bases. The germline V and J ends were trimmed by 5 bases and 7 bases, with 14 bases remaining between them. The CDR3 sequence is 13 residues long. Germline V gene sequence: CDR1 MDHEN, CDR2 SYDVKM. CDR3 DNA sequence: TGTGCCAGCAGTCGTCGGGGGCTGAGTGGCTACACCTTC. It codes for CASSRRGLSGYTF.

This clone was picked up a small number of times. The chain employs TRBV30 and TRBJ1-5; D is ambiguous. Germline V lookup: CDR1 GTSNPN, CDR2 SVGIG (reference sequence). The CDR3 spans 13 residues. V shed 0 bases and J shed 8 bases, with 11 bases lying between them. In DNA form, the CDR3 reads TGTGCCTGGAGTGTATATGCTCAGGAGCCCCAGCATTTT. It translates to CAWSVYAQEPQHF.

The V and J genes are TRBV4-1 and TRBJ2-7; TRBD2 aligns across 14 bases. CDR3 length: 17 residues. Germline V CDR1 and CDR2: MGHRA, YSYEKL. The junction had 8 bases not matched to a gene; V was cut back by 2 bases and J by 5 bases. CDR3 bases: TGCGCCAGCAGCCAAACCGGGACTAGCGGGAGTAAGCACGAGCAGTACTTC. This codes for CASSQTGTSGSKHEQYF.

The chain recombines TRBV18 with TRBJ2-1; TRBD1 agrees at 9 bases. J gave up 10 bases and V 7 bases, and 14 bases lay outside the gene matches. Looked up from germline, CDR1 is KGHSH and CDR2 is LQKENI. This CDR3 contains 15 residues. The CDR3 protein is CASYKQGAGSYEQFF. CDR3 coding DNA: TGTGCCAGCTACAAACAGGGGGCGGGGTCCTACGAGCAGTTCTTC.

DNA of the CDR3: TGTGCCAGTAGTATGTTAGCTCAGGGAAGCGGTCAGCCCCAGCATTTT. It translates to CASSMLAQGSGQPQHF. The V and J genes are TRBV19 and TRBJ1-5; TRBD1 is a possible D gene (5 bases). The germline CDR1 and CDR2 sequences are LNHDA and SQIVND (reference sequence). The CDR3 consists of 16 residues. Trimming cost V 3 bases and J 6 bases, with 18 bases left between them. The entire variable domain, with the rest obtained from reference TRBV19 and TRBJ1-5, is as follows: DGGITQSPKYLFRKEGQNVTLSCEQNLNHDAMYWYRQDPGQGLRLIYYSQIVNDFQKGDIAEGYSVSREKKESFPLTVTSAQKNPTAFYLCASSMLAQGSGQPQHFGDGTRLSIL.